This is a list of T cell receptor beta chains from one sample in a study of T cell responses to AZD1222 COVID-19 vaccine. Measured with immunoSEQ multiplex PCR; TCRdb has only the in-frame clones, and not every one. The sample yields 66,000 or so clones, around 74% seen once. The sequencing here drew on peripheral blood, taken on day 0 of MenACWY control vaccination. Every receptor here comes from an adult in good health. Both conserved end residues are part of each CDR3. The D gene is left open where the match is weak. Part of the rows lack a size; the others show once, few, many or a class for expanded clones.

-	TRBD2	TRBV7-8	TRBJ2-7	CASSLFSGGGPYEQYF	TGTGCCAGCAGCTTATTCTCCGGGGGGGGACCCTACGAGCAGTACTTC
-	TRBD1	TRBV5-1	TRBJ2-1	CASSFGQGYNEQFF	TGCGCCAGCAGCTTTGGACAGGGTTACAATGAGCAGTTCTTC
-	-	TRBV19	TRBJ2-7	CASSIRRGTYEQYF	TGTGCCAGTAGTATAAGGAGGGGAACCTACGAGCAGTACTTC
once	-	TRBV9	TRBJ1-6	CASSVAGNSPLHF	TGTGCCAGCAGCGTAGCGGGTAATTCACCCCTCCACTTT
-	-	TRBV28	TRBJ2-7	CASKGDGDEQYF	TGTGCCAGCAAAGGCGACGGGGACGAGCAGTACTTC
-	TRBD1	TRBV5-5	TRBJ2-3	CASSTLQGLGDTQYF	TGTGCCAGCAGCACCTTACAGGGGTTGGGAGATACGCAGTATTTT
-	-	TRBV19	TRBJ1-1	CATRDTRSEAFF	TGTGCCACCAGGGATACGAGATCTGAAGCTTTCTTT
-	-	TRBV5-1	TRBJ2-1	CASSLVTNNEQFF	TGCGCCAGCAGCTTGGTTACGAACAATGAGCAGTTCTTC
-	-	TRBV2	TRBJ2-5	CASSRRLETQYF	TGTGCCAGCTCGAGGAGGCTGGAGACCCAGTACTTC
-	-	TRBV30	TRBJ2-6	CAWSRGAGANVLTF	TGTGCCTGGAGTCGGGGTGCTGGGGCCAACGTCCTGACTTTC
few	TRBD2	TRBV6-2/TRBV6-3	TRBJ2-3	CASSPGTSGGFLPQYF	TGTGCCAGCAGTCCGGGGACTAGCGGGGGGTTCCTACCGCAGTATTTT
-	-	TRBV18	TRBJ2-5	CASSLGSQETQYF	TGTGCCAGCTCCCTCGGGTCACAAGAGACCCAGTACTTC
few	-	TRBV9	TRBJ2-1	CASSERADGRNEQFF	TGTGCCAGCAGCGAGAGGGCGGACGGAAGAAATGAGCAGTTCTTC
-	-	TRBV10-1	TRBJ1-5	CASSPMGQGENQPQHF	TGCGCCAGCAGCCCGATGGGCCAGGGAGAAAATCAGCCCCAGCATTTT
-	TRBD2	TRBV6-5	TRBJ2-7	CASRKGRAETYEQYF	TGTGCCAGCCGGAAGGGGAGGGCAGAGACGTACGAGCAGTACTTC
few	TRBD1	TRBV9	TRBJ2-3	CASSAGQGPDTQYF	TGTGCCAGCAGCGCCGGACAGGGGCCAGATACGCAGTATTTT
-	TRBD1	TRBV7-8	TRBJ2-2	CASSLVTGGGTGELFF	TGTGCCAGCAGCTTAGTAACAGGGGGTGGTACCGGGGAGCTGTTTTTT
-	-	TRBV7-2	TRBJ2-2	CASSLRDMSTGELFF	TGTGCCAGCAGCTTAAGAGACATGAGCACCGGGGAGCTGTTTTTT
few	TRBD1	TRBV5-1	TRBJ1-2	CASSLVGQGADGYTF	TGCGCCAGCAGCTTGGTTGGACAGGGGGCCGACGGCTACACCTTC
-	-	TRBV3-1/TRBV3-2	TRBJ2-2	CASSPDGGRSGELFF	TGTGCCAGCAGCCCGGATGGGGGCAGGTCCGGGGAGCTGTTTTTT
-	TRBD1	TRBV29-1	TRBJ2-5	CSVDAGGLETQYF	TGCAGCGTTGACGCAGGGGGCTTGGAGACCCAGTACTTC
-	-	TRBV19	TRBJ1-2	CASRDGGFHTF	TGTGCCAGTAGGGACGGCGGTTTTCACACCTTC
few	-	TRBV5-1	TRBJ2-7	CASSAKGGSYEQYF	TGCGCCAGCAGCGCCAAGGGGGGGAGCTACGAGCAGTACTTC
-	TRBD1	TRBV19	TRBJ1-4	CASSSRTGNEKLFF	TGTGCCAGTAGTTCGAGGACAGGGAACGAAAAACTGTTTTTT
few	-	TRBV7-2	TRBJ1-1	CASSQGRNTEAFF	TGTGCCAGCAGCCAAGGTCGGAACACTGAAGCTTTCTTT
few	-	TRBV7-9	TRBJ1-4	CASSHIKTQGGGFGEKLFF	TGTGCCAGCAGCCACATAAAAACGCAGGGTGGGGGTTTCGGTGAAAAACTGTTTTTT
-	TRBD1	TRBV27	TRBJ2-3	CASGPRTGGGLRGTDTQYF	TGTGCCAGCGGCCCTAGGACAGGGGGAGGTCTGCGGGGGACAGATACGCAGTATTTT
-	-	TRBV5-4	TRBJ1-2	CASSLEPGGYGYTF	TGTGCCAGCAGCTTGGAGCCGGGCGGGTATGGCTACACCTTC
few	TRBD2	TRBV10-1	TRBJ2-3	CASSEAGGLDTQYF	TGCGCCAGCAGTGAGGCGGGAGGATTAGATACGCAGTATTTT
-	TRBD1	TRBV6-1	TRBJ1-2	CASSGQGYGYTF	TGTGCCAGCAGTGGACAGGGCTATGGCTACACCTTC
-	TRBD1	TRBV6-5	TRBJ1-1	CASSGQGLTEAFF	TGTGCCAGCAGCGGACAGGGCTTAACTGAAGCTTTCTTT
-	-	TRBV19	TRBJ1-1	CASSIAGDTEAFF	TGTGCCAGTAGTATAGCAGGGGACACTGAAGCTTTCTTT
few	-	TRBV5-1	TRBJ1-6	CASSLNTNNSPLHF	TGCGCCAGCAGCCTAAATACGAATAATTCACCCCTCCACTTT
-	-	TRBV9	TRBJ2-3	CASSLGPLNADTQYF	TGTGCCAGCAGCTTAGGGCCTCTCAACGCAGATACGCAGTATTTT
few	-	TRBV30	TRBJ1-5	CAWSVGVTQPQHF	TGTGCCTGGAGTGTAGGGGTTACTCAGCCCCAGCATTTT
-	TRBD1	TRBV5-1	TRBJ2-1	CASSLGTVQIYNEQFF	TGCGCCAGCAGCCTGGGGACAGTCCAGATCTACAATGAGCAGTTCTTC
few	-	TRBV28	TRBJ2-7	CASSFRGRSYEQYF	TGTGCCAGCAGTTTCCGCGGGCGCTCCTACGAGCAGTACTTC
-	-	TRBV5-1	TRBJ1-5	CASSLGGDNQPQHF	TGCGCCAGCAGCTTGGGGGGCGACAATCAGCCCCAGCATTTT
-	-	TRBV7-9	TRBJ2-1	CASSPRQSTTNEQFF	TGTGCCAGCAGCCCCCGACAGTCTACGACCAATGAGCAGTTCTTC
-	-	TRBV19	TRBJ2-3	CASSIAVERIDTQYF	TGTGCCAGTAGTATCGCCGTTGAGCGGATAGATACGCAGTATTTT
-	-	TRBV7-6	TRBJ1-1	CASSLGGSTEAFF	TGTGCCAGCAGCTTAGGAGGGAGCACTGAAGCTTTCTTT
many	-	TRBV3-1/TRBV3-2	TRBJ2-2	CASSQAWGTGELFF	TGTGCCAGCAGCCAAGCGTGGGGCACCGGGGAGCTGTTTTTT
-	-	TRBV10-2	TRBJ1-5	CASSKIAQTNQPQHF	TGCGCCAGCAGTAAGATCGCGCAGACCAATCAGCCCCAGCATTTT
once	TRBD1	TRBV19	TRBJ1-5	CASEDRGISGPQHF	TGTGCCAGTGAGGACAGGGGGATCTCGGGGCCCCAGCATTTT
-	-	TRBV6-5	TRBJ1-1	CASRARGDRDTEAFF	TGTGCCAGCAGGGCCCGAGGTGATCGTGATACTGAAGCTTTCTTT
-	TRBD1	TRBV19	TRBJ1-1	CASSPAGDPTGRNTEAFF	TGTGCCAGTAGTCCCGCTGGTGACCCGACAGGGCGGAACACTGAAGCTTTCTTT
-	TRBD1	TRBV6-1	TRBJ1-1	CASSEADREAFF	TGTGCCAGCAGTGAAGCGGACAGGGAAGCTTTCTTT
-	TRBD1	TRBV3-1/TRBV3-2	TRBJ2-7	CASSWGTDGEQYF	TGTGCCAGCAGCTGGGGGACAGATGGAGAGCAGTACTTC
-	-	TRBV28	TRBJ1-4	CASSSRRGANEKLFF	TGTGCCAGCAGTTCGCGACGCGGGGCAAATGAAAAACTGTTTTTT
-	TRBD1	TRBV6-6	TRBJ1-1	CASGGQVNTEAFF	TGTGCCAGCGGGGGACAGGTGAACACTGAAGCTTTCTTT
once	TRBD2	TRBV19	TRBJ2-7	CASSIAVREMGEQYF	TGTGCCAGTAGTATAGCAGTGCGGGAGATGGGCGAGCAGTACTTC